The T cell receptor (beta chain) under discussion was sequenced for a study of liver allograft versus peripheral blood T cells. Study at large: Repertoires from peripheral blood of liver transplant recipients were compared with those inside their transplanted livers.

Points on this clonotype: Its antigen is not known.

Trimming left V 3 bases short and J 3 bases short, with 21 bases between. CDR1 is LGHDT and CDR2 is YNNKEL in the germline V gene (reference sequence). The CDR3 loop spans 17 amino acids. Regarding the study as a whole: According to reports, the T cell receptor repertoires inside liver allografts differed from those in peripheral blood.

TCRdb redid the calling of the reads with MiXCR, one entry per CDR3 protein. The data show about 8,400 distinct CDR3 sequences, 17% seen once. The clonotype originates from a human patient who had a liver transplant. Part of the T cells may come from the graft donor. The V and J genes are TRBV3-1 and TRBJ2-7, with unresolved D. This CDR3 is CASSHLWGIAGHYEQYF. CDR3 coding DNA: TGTGCCAGCAGCCACCTTTGGGGAATAGCCGGTCACTACGAGCAGTACTTC.